These T cell receptor beta chains were read from a single sample in a study of blood T cells in healthy people across ages. Each CDR3 protein is one row after TCRdb ran MiXCR on the 5' RACE reads. This sample has over a million distinct CDR3 sequences, with 59% found just once. Sequencing was done on a sample of blood. All receptors come from a man aged 18 to 30 in good health. The CDR3 runs from the conserved cysteine through the conserved F or W. D genes are given only for firm matches. The size of a clone is reported for some rows only, either as once, few or many, or as a class for expanded clones.

CDR3 DNA: TGCAGTGCACCCCGGGGGAGCTCCTACGAGCAGTACTTC
CDR3 protein: CSAPRGSSYEQYF
V gene: TRBV20-1
clone size: few
J gene: TRBJ2-7
D gene: NA

CDR3 DNA: TGCAGTGCTGCCGGGGTAGCGGGAGGGCCGAAACAAGAGACCCAGTACTTC
CDR3 protein: CSAAGVAGGPKQETQYF
V gene: TRBV20-1
clone size: NA
J gene: TRBJ2-5
D gene: TRBD2

CDR3 DNA: TGTGCCACCAGCAGAGATCCAGGGCTGGCCGGGGAGCTGTTTTTT
CDR3 protein: CATSRDPGLAGELFF
V gene: TRBV15
clone size: NA
J gene: TRBJ2-2
D gene: NA

CDR3 DNA: TGTGCCAGCAGCCAAATTCAGGAATTGAACACTGAAGCTTTCTTT
CDR3 protein: CASSQIQELNTEAFF
V gene: TRBV14
clone size: few
J gene: TRBJ1-1
D gene: NA

CDR3 DNA: TGCGCCAGCAGCTTGGAAGGGACTGACTATTGGGAGACCCAGTACTTC
CDR3 protein: CASSLEGTDYWETQYF
V gene: TRBV5-1
clone size: few
J gene: TRBJ2-5
D gene: NA

CDR3 DNA: TGCGCCAGCAGCCCCTTACAGGCGGATTATGGCTACACCTTC
CDR3 protein: CASSPLQADYGYTF
V gene: TRBV4-3
clone size: NA
J gene: TRBJ1-2
D gene: NA

CDR3 DNA: TGCGCCAGCAGCCACAAGATACCGGGCTTTGAAGCTTTCTTT
CDR3 protein: CASSHKIPGFEAFF
V gene: TRBV4-3
clone size: NA
J gene: TRBJ1-1
D gene: NA

CDR3 DNA: TGTGCCAGCAGCCTTAGCGGGAGTGTATACAATGAGCAGTTCTTC
CDR3 protein: CASSLSGSVYNEQFF
V gene: TRBV27
clone size: NA
J gene: TRBJ2-1
D gene: TRBD2

CDR3 DNA: TGTGCCAGCAGTTACGGGGACAGTATCAATGAGCAGTTCTTC
CDR3 protein: CASSYGDSINEQFF
V gene: TRBV6-2/TRBV6-3
clone size: NA
J gene: TRBJ2-1
D gene: TRBD1

CDR3 DNA: TGTGCCAGCAGTACCTCGGACGGCCTGACCTACGAGCGGCAGTACTTC
CDR3 protein: CASSTSDGLTYERQYF
V gene: TRBV6-1
clone size: NA
J gene: TRBJ2-7
D gene: NA

CDR3 DNA: TGTGCCAGCAGCCAAGGGAGCGGGGAGATCTCCTACGAGCAGTACTTC
CDR3 protein: CASSQGSGEISYEQYF
V gene: TRBV3-1
clone size: once
J gene: TRBJ2-7
D gene: TRBD2

CDR3 DNA: TGTGCCAGCAGTTTATTATTTCTAGCGGGAGGACAAGAGACCCAGTACTTC
CDR3 protein: CASSLLFLAGGQETQYF
V gene: TRBV27
clone size: NA
J gene: TRBJ2-5
D gene: TRBD2

CDR3 DNA: TGCGCCAGCAGTGAGTCGGGTGACTATGGCTACACCTTC
CDR3 protein: CASSESGDYGYTF
V gene: TRBV6-1
clone size: many
J gene: TRBJ1-2
D gene: NA

CDR3 DNA: TGTGCCAGCAGCTTGGCTGGTCGGAGCTCCTACGAGCAGTACTTC
CDR3 protein: CASSLAGRSSYEQYF
V gene: TRBV7-9
clone size: NA
J gene: TRBJ2-7
D gene: NA

CDR3 DNA: TGTGCCAGCAGTTTTAGCCAACGCCTGCACGAGCAGTACTTC
CDR3 protein: CASSFSQRLHEQYF
V gene: TRBV6-2/TRBV6-3
clone size: NA
J gene: TRBJ2-7
D gene: NA

CDR3 DNA: TGTGCCAGCAGTTTACAGGGGTTCACTAATGAAAAACTGTTTTTT
CDR3 protein: CASSLQGFTNEKLFF
V gene: TRBV12-3/TRBV12-4
clone size: NA
J gene: TRBJ1-4
D gene: NA

CDR3 DNA: TGTGCCAGCAGCTTCTCTGGGCCGTCAGATACGCAGTATTTT
CDR3 protein: CASSFSGPSDTQYF
V gene: TRBV7-9
clone size: NA
J gene: TRBJ2-3
D gene: NA

CDR3 DNA: TGCGCCAGCAGCCAAGACCTAGGGGGAGACCCCTATGGCTACACCTTC
CDR3 protein: CASSQDLGGDPYGYTF
V gene: TRBV4-1
clone size: NA
J gene: TRBJ1-2
D gene: NA

CDR3 DNA: TGTGCCAGTAGTATATCGGCCGGGACAGGGGAAACCGGGGAGCTGTTTTTT
CDR3 protein: CASSISAGTGETGELFF
V gene: TRBV19
clone size: NA
J gene: TRBJ2-2
D gene: TRBD1

CDR3 DNA: TGTGCCAGCAGCCAGGACAGGTCTTCTAATTCACCCCTCCACTTT
CDR3 protein: CASSQDRSSNSPLHF
V gene: TRBV12-3/TRBV12-4
clone size: NA
J gene: TRBJ1-6
D gene: TRBD1

CDR3 DNA: TGTGCCAGCAGTATACTCGGGATCACTGGGGCCAACGTCCTGACTTTC
CDR3 protein: CASSILGITGANVLTF
V gene: TRBV27
clone size: NA
J gene: TRBJ2-6
D gene: NA

CDR3 DNA: TGTGCCAGCAGATCCGGGGCCTCCTACGAGCAGTACTTC
CDR3 protein: CASRSGASYEQYF
V gene: TRBV27
clone size: few
J gene: TRBJ2-7
D gene: NA

CDR3 DNA: TGTGCCAGCAGCCAAGATCGGTGGGGGGACTCCCTCCTGGACAATGAGCAGTTCTTC
CDR3 protein: CASSQDRWGDSLLDNEQFF
V gene: TRBV4-2
clone size: NA
J gene: TRBJ2-1
D gene: NA

CDR3 DNA: TGCGCCAGCAGTGCTCCCGGAGCTAGAGTCCCCTACGAGCAGTACTTC
CDR3 protein: CASSAPGARVPYEQYF
V gene: TRBV10-2
clone size: once
J gene: TRBJ2-7
D gene: NA

CDR3 DNA: TGTGCCACCCAATTCGGGTCGATCGAAGAGACCCAGTACTTC
CDR3 protein: CATQFGSIEETQYF
V gene: TRBV12-3/TRBV12-4
clone size: NA
J gene: TRBJ2-5
D gene: NA

CDR3 DNA: TGTGCCAGCAGCCAGGCACAGGGGACGCGGACTGAAGCTTTCTTT
CDR3 protein: CASSQAQGTRTEAFF
V gene: TRBV7-9
clone size: NA
J gene: TRBJ1-1
D gene: TRBD1

CDR3 DNA: TGTGCCAGCAGCTTAGCCGGACGGAGCTCCTACAATGAGCAGTTCTTC
CDR3 protein: CASSLAGRSSYNEQFF
V gene: TRBV7-2
clone size: NA
J gene: TRBJ2-1
D gene: NA